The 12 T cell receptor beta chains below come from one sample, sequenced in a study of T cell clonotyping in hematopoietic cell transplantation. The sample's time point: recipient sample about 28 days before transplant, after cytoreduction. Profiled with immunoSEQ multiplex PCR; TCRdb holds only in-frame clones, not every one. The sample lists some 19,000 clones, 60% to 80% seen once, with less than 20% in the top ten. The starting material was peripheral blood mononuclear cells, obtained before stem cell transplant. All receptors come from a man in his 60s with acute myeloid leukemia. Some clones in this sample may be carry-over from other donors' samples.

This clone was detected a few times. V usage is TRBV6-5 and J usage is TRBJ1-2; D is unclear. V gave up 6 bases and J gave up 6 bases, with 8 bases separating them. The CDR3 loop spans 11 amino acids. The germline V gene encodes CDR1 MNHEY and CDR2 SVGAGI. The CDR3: CASSSFDGYTF. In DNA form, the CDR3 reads TGTGCCAGCAGCTCCTTCGATGGCTACACCTTC.

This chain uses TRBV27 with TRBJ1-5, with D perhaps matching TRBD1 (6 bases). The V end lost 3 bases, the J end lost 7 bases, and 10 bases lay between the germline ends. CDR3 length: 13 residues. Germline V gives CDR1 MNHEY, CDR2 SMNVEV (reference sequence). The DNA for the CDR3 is TGTGCCAGCAGTTTCCGGACAGACCAGCCCCAGCATTTT. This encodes CASSFRTDQPQHF.

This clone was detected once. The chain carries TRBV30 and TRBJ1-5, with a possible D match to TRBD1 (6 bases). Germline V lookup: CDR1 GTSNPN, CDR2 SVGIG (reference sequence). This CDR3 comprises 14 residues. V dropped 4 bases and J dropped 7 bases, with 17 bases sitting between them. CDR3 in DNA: TGTGCCTGGACGACCCAAACAGGGACCCAGCCCCAGCATTTT. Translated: CAWTTQTGTQPQHF.

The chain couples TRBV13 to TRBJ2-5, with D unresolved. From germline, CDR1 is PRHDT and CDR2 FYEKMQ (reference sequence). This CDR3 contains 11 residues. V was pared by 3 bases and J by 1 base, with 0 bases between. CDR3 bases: TGTGCCAGCAGCTTCCAAGAGACCCAGTACTTC. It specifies CASSFQETQYF.

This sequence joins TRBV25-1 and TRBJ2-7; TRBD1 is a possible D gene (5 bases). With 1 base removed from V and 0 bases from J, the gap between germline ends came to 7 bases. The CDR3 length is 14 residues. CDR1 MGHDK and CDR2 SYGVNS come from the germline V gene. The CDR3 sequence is CASSEWGGSYEQYF. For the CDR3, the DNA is TGTGCCAGCAGTGAATGGGGCGGCTCCTACGAGCAGTACTTC.

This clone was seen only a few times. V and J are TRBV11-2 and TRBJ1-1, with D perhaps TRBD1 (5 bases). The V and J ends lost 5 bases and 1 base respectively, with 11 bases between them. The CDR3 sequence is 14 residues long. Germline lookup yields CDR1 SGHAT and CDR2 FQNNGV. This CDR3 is CASSQGAGNTEAFF. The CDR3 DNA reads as TGTGCCAGCAGCCAAGGGGCTGGGAACACTGAAGCTTTCTTT.

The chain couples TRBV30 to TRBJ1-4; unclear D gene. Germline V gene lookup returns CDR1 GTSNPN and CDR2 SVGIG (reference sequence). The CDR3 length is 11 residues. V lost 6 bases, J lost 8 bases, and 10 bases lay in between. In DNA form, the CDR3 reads TGTGCCTGCCGGCGGACGGAAAAACTGTTTTTT. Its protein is CACRRTEKLFF.

In nucleotides, the CDR3 is TGTGCCAGCAGTGAAATGGGTGGCACTAATGAAAAACTGTTTTTT. Translating it yields CASSEMGGTNEKLFF. The chain joins TRBV6-1 to TRBJ1-4; no firm D call. Germline assignment: CDR1 MNHNS and CDR2 SASEGT. The CDR3 is 15 amino acids. V was shortened by 2 bases and J by 2 bases, with 9 bases between the two germline ends.

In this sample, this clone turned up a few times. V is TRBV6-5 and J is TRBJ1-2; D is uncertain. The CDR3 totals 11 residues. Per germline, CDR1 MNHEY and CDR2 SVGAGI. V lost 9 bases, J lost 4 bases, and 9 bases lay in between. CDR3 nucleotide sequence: TGTGCCAGTGTTGGTCCCTATGGCTACACCTTC. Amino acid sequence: CASVGPYGYTF.

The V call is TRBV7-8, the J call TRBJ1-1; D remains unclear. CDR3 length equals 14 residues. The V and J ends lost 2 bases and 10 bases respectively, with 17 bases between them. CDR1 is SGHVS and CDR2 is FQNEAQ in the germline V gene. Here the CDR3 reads CASSLTVSPAVAFF. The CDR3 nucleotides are TGTGCCAGCAGCTTAACTGTATCCCCGGCGGTAGCTTTCTTT. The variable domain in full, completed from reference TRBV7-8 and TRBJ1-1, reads GAGVSQSPRYKVAKRGQDVALRCDPISGHVSLFWYQQALGQGPEFLTYFQNEAQLDKSGLPSDRFFAERPEGSVSTLKIQRTQQEDSAVYLCASSLTVSPAVAFFGQGTRLTVV.

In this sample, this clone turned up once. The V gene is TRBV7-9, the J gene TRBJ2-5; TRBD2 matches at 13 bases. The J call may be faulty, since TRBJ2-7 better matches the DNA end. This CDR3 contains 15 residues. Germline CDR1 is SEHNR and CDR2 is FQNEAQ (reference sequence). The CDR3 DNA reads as TGTGCCAGCACGGGACTAGCGGGAAGCTCCTACGAGCAGTACTTC. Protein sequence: CASTGLAGSSYEQYF.

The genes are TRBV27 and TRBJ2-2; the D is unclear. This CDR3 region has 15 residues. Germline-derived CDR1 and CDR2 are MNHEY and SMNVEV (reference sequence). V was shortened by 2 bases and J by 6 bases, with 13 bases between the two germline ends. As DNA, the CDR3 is TGTGCCAGCAGTTTAACATCTCCCGTAGCCGGGGAGCTGTTTTTT. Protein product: CASSLTSPVAGELFF.